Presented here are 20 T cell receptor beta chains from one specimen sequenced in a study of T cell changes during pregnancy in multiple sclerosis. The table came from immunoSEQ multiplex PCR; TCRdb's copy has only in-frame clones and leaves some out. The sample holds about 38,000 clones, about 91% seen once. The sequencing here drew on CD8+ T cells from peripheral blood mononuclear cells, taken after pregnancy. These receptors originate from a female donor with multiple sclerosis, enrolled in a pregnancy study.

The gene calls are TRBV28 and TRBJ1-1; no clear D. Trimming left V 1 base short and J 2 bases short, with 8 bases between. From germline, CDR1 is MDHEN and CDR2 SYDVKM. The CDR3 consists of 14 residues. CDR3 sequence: CASSLLSSNTEAFF. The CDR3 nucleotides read TGTGCCAGCAGTTTATTGTCGAGCAACACTGAAGCTTTCTTT.

The CDR3 protein is CASPPGQHYGYTF. For the CDR3, the DNA is TGTGCCAGCCCTCCGGGACAGCACTATGGCTACACCTTC. The J gene is TRBJ1-2, the V gene TRBV2; 7 bases fit TRBD1. V lost 8 bases to trimming and J lost 3 bases; unmatched junction nucleotides: 6. Germline CDR1 SNHLY, CDR2 FYNNEI. The CDR3 sequence is 13 residues long.

DNA for the CDR3: TGTGCCAGCAGTTTAGGCCGGGGCAATCAGCCCCAGCATTTT. Translation gives CASSLGRGNQPQHF. The V and J genes are TRBV28 and TRBJ1-5; the D is unclear. Germline V CDR1 and CDR2: MDHEN, SYDVKM. V was trimmed by 2 bases and J by 2 bases, leaving 7 bases between them. The CDR3 is 14 residues long.

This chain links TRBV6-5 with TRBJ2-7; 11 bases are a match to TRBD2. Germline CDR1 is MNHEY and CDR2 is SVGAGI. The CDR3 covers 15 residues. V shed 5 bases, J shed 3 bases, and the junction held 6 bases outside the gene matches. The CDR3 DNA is TGTGCCAGCAGTCTACTAGCGGGGGTAGACTACGAGCAGTACTTC. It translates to CASSLLAGVDYEQYF.

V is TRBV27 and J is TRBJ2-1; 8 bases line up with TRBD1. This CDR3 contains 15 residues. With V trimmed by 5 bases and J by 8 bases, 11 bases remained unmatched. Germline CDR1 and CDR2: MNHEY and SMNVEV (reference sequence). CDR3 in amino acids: CASSPPDREADEQFF. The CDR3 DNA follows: TGTGCCAGCAGTCCACCGGACAGGGAAGCGGATGAGCAGTTCTTC.

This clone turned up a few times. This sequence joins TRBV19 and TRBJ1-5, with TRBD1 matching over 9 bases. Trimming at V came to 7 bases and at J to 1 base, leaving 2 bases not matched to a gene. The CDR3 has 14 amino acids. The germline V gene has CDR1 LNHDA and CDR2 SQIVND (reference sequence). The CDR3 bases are TGTGCCAGTACGGACAGGGGAAGCAATCAGCCCCAGCATTTT. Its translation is CASTDRGSNQPQHF.

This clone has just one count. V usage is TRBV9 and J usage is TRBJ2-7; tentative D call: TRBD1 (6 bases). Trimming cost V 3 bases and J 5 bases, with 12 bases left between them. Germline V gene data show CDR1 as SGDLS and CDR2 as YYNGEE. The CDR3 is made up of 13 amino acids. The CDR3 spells CASSGYRDHEQYF. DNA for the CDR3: TGTGCCAGCAGCGGGTACAGGGACCACGAGCAGTACTTC.

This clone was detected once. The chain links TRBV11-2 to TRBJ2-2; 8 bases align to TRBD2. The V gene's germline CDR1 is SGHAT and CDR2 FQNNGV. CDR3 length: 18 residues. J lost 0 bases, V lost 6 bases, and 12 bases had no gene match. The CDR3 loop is CASSHRIGRATNTGELFF. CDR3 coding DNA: TGTGCCAGCAGTCACCGAATCGGGAGGGCGACGAACACCGGGGAGCTGTTTTTT.

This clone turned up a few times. CDR3 residues: CASSLYTGAYEQYF. CDR3 DNA: TGTGCCAGCAGTTTATATACGGGAGCCTACGAGCAGTACTTC. The rearrangement uses TRBV28 and TRBJ2-7, with D possibly TRBD2 on 6 matching bases. Trimming pared 1 base from V and 2 bases from J, leaving 9 bases between. Germline CDR1 is MDHEN and CDR2 is SYDVKM. The CDR3 consists of 14 residues.

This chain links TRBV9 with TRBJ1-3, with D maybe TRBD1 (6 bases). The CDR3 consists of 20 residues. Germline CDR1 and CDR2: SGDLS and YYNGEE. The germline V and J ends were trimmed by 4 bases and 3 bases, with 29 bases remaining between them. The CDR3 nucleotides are TGTGCCAGCAGCTTTAGTAAGGGACCTGATTGGGGGCCAGGTGGAAACACCATATATTTT. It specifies CASSFSKGPDWGPGGNTIYF.

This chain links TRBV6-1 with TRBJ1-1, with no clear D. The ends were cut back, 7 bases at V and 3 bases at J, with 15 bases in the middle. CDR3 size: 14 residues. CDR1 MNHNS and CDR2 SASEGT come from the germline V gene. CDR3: CASNLEGGDTEAFF. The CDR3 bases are TGTGCCAGCAATCTGGAGGGTGGGGACACTGAAGCTTTCTTT.

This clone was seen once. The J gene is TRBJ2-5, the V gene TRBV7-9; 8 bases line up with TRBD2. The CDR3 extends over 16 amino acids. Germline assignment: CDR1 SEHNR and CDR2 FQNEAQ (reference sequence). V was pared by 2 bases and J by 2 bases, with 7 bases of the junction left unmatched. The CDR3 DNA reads TGTGCCAGCAGCTTACCTCTAGCGGGCCAACAAGAGACCCAGTACTTC. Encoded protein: CASSLPLAGQQETQYF.

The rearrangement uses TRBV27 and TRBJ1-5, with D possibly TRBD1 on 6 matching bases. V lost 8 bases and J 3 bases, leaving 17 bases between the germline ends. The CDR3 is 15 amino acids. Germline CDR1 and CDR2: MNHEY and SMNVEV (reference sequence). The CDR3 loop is CASARDTGYNQPQHF. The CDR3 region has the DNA TGTGCCAGCGCCCGGGACACCGGTTACAATCAGCCCCAGCATTTT.

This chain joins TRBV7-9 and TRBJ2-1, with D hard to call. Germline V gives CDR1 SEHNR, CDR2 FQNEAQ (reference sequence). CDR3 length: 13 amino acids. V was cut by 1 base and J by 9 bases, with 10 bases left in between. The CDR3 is CASSLGGAFEQFF. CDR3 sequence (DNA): TGTGCCAGCAGCTTAGGAGGAGCTTTTGAGCAGTTCTTC. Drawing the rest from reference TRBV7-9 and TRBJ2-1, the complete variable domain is DTGVSQNPRHKITKRGQNVTFRCDPISEHNRLYWYRQTLGQGPEFLTYFQNEAQLEKSRLLSDRFSAERPKGSFSTLEIQRTEQGDSAMYLCASSLGGAFEQFFGPGTRLTVL.

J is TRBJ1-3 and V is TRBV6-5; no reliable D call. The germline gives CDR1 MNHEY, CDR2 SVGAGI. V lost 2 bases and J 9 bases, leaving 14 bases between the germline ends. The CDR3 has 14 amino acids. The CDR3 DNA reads TGTGCCAGCAGTTACGCCCGGTTAGCGGCCACCATATATTTT. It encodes CASSYARLAATIYF.

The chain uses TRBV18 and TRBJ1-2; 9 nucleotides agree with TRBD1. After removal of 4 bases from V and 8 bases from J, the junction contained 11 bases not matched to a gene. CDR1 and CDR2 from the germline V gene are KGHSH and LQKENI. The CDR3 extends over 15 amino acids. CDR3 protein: CASSHAGQGGGGYTF. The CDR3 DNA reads TGTGCCAGCTCACATGCGGGACAGGGCGGTGGCGGCTACACCTTC.

The CDR3 protein is CASSQGLPNEQFF. The CDR3 nucleotides are TGCGCCAGCAGCCAAGGACTTCCCAATGAGCAGTTCTTC. The gene calls are TRBV4-1 and TRBJ2-1; no definite D call. V gave up 1 base and J gave up 6 bases, with 7 bases separating them. Germline-derived CDR1 and CDR2 are MGHRA and YSYEKL. CDR3 size: 13 residues.

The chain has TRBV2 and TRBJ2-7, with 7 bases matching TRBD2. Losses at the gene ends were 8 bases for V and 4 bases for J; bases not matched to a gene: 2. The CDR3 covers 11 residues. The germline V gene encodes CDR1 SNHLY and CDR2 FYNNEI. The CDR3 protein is CASGGRYEQYF. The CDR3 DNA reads TGTGCCAGCGGCGGGAGATACGAGCAGTACTTC.

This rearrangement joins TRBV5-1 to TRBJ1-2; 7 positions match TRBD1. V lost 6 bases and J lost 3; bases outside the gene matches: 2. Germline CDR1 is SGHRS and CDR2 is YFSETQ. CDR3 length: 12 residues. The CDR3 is CASIGQDYGYTF. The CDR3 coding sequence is TGCGCCAGCATTGGACAGGACTATGGCTACACCTTC.

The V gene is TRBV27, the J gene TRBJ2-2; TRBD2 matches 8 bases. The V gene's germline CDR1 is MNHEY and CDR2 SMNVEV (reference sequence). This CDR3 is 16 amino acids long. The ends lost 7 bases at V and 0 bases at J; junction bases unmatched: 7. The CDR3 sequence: CASNKLAEANTGELFF. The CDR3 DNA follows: TGTGCCAGCAACAAACTAGCGGAGGCGAACACCGGGGAGCTGTTTTTT.